This T cell receptor (beta chain) was captured by sequencing in a study of CD8+ T cells in alopecia areata. Regarding the study as a whole: Patients displayed less clarity in TCR sharing than mice, a finding possibly related to HLA. On tofacitinib, scalp and blood still held many of the expanded lesional clones.

Treatment given: oral pan-JAK inhibitor, 5-10 mg twice daily. As the sequencing template, cDNA was produced by extracting RNA and reverse transcribing it. Using immunoSEQ multiplex PCR, the repertoire was profiled, and TCRdb retains in-frame clones only, with some absent. The sample yields roughly 200,000 clones, roughly 62% seen once. This clone was seen only once. Antigen specificity is unknown. This specimen includes other DNA sequences encoding the same CDR3. V was clipped by 3 bases and J by 3 bases, with 0 bases between them. Germline CDR1 reads MNHEY; CDR2 reads SMNVEV (reference sequence). The CDR3 runs to 11 residues.

The chain uses TRBV27 and TRBJ2-1; D gene unclear. The source material was CD8+ T cells sorted from blood, sampled at week 24, from a patient treated with tofacitinib. This TCR was sampled from a human donor with alopecia areata. CDR3 nucleotides: TGTGCCAGCAGTTTCTACAATGAGCAGTTCTTC. Its protein product is CASSFYNEQFF.